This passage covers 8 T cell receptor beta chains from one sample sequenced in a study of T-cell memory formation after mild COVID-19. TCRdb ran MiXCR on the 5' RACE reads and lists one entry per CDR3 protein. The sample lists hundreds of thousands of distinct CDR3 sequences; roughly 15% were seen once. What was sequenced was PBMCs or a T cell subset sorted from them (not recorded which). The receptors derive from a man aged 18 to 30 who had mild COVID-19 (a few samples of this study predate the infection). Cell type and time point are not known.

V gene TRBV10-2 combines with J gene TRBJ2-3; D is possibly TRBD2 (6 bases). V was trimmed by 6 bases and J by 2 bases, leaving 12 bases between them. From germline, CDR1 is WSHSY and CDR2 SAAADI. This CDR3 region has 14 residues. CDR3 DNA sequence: TGCGCCAGCAGGACGGGACTTCACACAGATACGCAGTATTTT. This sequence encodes CASRTGLHTDTQYF.

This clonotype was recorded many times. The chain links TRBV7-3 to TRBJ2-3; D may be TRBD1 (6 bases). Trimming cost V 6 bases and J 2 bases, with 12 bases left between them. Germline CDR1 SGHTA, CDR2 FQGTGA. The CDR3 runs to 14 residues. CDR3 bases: TGTGCCAGCAGTTCCGGACAGATCACAGATACGCAGTATTTT. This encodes CASSSGQITDTQYF.

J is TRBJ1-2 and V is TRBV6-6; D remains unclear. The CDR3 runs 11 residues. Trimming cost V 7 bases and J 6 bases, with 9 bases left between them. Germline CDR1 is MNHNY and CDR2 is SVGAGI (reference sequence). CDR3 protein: CASKARDGYTF. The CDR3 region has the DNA TGTGCCAGCAAGGCACGGGATGGCTACACCTTC.

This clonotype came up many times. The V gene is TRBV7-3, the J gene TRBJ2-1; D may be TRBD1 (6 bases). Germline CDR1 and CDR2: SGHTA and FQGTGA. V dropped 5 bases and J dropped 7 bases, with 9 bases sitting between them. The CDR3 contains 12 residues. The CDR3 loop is CASSIRGNEQFF. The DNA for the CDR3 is TGTGCCAGCAGCATAAGGGGGAATGAGCAGTTCTTC.

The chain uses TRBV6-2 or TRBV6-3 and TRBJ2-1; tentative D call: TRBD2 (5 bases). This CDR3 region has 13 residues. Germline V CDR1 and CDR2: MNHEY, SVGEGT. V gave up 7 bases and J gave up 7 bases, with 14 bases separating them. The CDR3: CASTDGLANEQFF. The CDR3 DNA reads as TGTGCCAGCACCGACGGGCTAGCTAATGAGCAGTTCTTC.

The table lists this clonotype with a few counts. CDR3: CASRDRWGQMNTEAFF. The CDR3 DNA is TGTGCCAGCAGGGACCGGTGGGGGCAAATGAACACTGAAGCTTTCTTT. The chain couples TRBV5-5 to TRBJ1-1, with D maybe TRBD1 (6 bases). V was trimmed by 5 bases and J by 0 bases, leaving 17 bases between them. The CDR3 spans 16 residues. The germline CDR1 and CDR2 sequences are SGHKS and YYEKEE (reference sequence).

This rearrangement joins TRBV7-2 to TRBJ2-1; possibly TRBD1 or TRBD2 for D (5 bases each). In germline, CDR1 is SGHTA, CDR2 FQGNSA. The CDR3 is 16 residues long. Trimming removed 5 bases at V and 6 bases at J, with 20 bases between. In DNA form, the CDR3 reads TGTGCCAGCAGCCCTCGGCCGGGACGGAGAGGCAATGAGCAGTTCTTC. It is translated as CASSPRPGRRGNEQFF.

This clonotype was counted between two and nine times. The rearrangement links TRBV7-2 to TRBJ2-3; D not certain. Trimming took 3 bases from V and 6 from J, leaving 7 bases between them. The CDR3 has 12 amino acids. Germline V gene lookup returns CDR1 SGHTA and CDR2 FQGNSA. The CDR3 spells CASSFVLDTQYF. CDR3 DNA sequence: TGTGCCAGCAGCTTTGTTCTGGATACGCAGTATTTT.